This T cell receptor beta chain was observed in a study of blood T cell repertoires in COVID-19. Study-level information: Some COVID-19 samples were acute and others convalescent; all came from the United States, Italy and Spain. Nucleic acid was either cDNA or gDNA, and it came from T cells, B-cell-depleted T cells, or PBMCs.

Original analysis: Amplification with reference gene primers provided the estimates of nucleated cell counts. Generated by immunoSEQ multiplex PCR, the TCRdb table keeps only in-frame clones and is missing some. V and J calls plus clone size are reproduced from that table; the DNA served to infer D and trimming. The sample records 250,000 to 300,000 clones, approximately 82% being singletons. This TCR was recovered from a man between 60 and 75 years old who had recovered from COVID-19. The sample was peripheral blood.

The CDR3 DNA reads as TGTGCCAGCAGCCTGGGACAGACTTCACCCCTCCACTTT. Translation gives CASSLGQTSPLHF. The V call is TRBV7-2, the J call TRBJ1-6; 7 positions match TRBD1. With 5 bases clipped from V and 9 bases from J, the junction kept 4 bases outside the gene matches. Per the germline V gene, CDR1 is SGHTA and CDR2 is FQGNSA. This CDR3 comprises 13 residues.